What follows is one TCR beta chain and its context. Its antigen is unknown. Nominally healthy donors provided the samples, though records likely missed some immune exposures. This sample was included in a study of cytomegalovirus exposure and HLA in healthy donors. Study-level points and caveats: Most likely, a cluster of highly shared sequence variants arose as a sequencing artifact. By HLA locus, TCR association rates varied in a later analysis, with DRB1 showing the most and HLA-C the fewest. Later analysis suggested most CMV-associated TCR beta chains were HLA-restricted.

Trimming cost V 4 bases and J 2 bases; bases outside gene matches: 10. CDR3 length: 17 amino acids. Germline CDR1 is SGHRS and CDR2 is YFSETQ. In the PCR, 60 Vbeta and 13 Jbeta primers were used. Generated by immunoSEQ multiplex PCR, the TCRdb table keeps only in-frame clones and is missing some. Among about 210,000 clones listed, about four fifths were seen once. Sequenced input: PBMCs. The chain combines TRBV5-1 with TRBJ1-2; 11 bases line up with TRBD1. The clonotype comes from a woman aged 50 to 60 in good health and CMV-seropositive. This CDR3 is CASSLGTGGSPNYGYTF. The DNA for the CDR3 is TGCGCCAGCAGCCTCGGGACAGGGGGAAGTCCCAACTATGGCTACACCTTC. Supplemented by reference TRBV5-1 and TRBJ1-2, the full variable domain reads KAGVTQTPRYLIKTRGQQVTLSCSPISGHRSVSWYQQTPGQGLQFLFEYFSETQRNKGNFPGRFSGRQFSNSRSEMNVSTLELGDSALYLCASSLGTGGSPNYGYTFGSGTRLTVV.